This T cell receptor (beta chain) appears in the sequencing data of a study of blood T cell repertoires in COVID-19. About the study: The United States, Italy and Spain provided the acute and convalescent COVID-19 samples. Nucleic acid was either cDNA or gDNA, and it came from T cells, B-cell-depleted T cells, or PBMCs.

The CDR3 sequence is 13 residues long. V gave up 8 bases and J gave up 2 bases, with 12 bases separating them. The V gene's germline CDR1 is SGHTA and CDR2 FQGNSA. In the study's own analysis: Amplification of reference gene primers provided the estimated nucleated cell counts. Here immunoSEQ multiplex PCR was the method, and the copy in TCRdb shows in-frame clones only, minus some. The DNA gave D and trimming, while V, J and clone size come from that table. The data show 150,000 or so clones, over 65% seen once. The V gene is TRBV7-2, the J gene TRBJ2-5, with a tentative D call TRBD1 (5 bases). Sequencing was performed on peripheral blood. The TCR sequence derives from a man older than 75 with acute or convalescent COVID-19. CDR3 region: CASGRQRQETQYF. CDR3 coding DNA: TGTGCCAGCGGCAGACAGAGACAAGAGACCCAGTACTTC.